The present entry profiles one TCR beta chain with its context. The target antigen is unknown. Both 60 Vbeta primers and 13 Jbeta primers went into the PCR. Here immunoSEQ multiplex PCR was the method, and the copy in TCRdb shows in-frame clones only, minus some. The table lists some 92,000 clones, 70% to 80% of them singletons, with over 9.5% in the top ten. This entry comes from a study of cytomegalovirus exposure and HLA in healthy donors. All the people who gave samples were healthy bone marrow donors. General study results and limits: Per published reports, the classifier diagnosed cytomegalovirus status with high specificity and sensitivity. Testing in vitro showed a few CMV-associated chains specific for CMV antigens.

V lost 2 bases, J lost 6 bases, and 4 bases stayed unmatched. The germline gives CDR1 KGHSH, CDR2 LQKENI. This CDR3 contains 15 residues. The receptor's source is a man aged 18 to 29 in good health and CMV-seropositive. The genes are TRBV18 and TRBJ2-2; 9 nucleotides match TRBD1. Source material: PBMCs. The CDR3 DNA reads TGTGCCAGCTCACCAAGGGACAGGGCCGCCGGGGAGCTGTTTTTT. Protein: CASSPRDRAAGELFF.